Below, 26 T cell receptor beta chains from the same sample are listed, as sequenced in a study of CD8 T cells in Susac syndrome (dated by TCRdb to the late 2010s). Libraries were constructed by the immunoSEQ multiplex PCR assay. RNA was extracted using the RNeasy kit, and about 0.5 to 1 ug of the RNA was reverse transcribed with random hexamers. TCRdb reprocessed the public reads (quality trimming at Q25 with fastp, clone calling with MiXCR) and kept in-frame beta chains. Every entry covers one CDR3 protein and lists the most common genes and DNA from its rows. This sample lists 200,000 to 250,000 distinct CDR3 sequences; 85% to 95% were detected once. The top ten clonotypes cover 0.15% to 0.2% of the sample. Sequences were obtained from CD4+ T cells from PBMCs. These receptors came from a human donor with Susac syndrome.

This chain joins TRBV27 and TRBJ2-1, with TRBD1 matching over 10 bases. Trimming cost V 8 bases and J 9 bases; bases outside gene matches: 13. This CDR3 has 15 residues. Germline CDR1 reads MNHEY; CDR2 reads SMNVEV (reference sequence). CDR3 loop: CASLPAGTGVSEQFF. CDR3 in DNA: TGTGCCAGCCTCCCGGCCGGGACAGGGGTAAGTGAGCAGTTCTTC.

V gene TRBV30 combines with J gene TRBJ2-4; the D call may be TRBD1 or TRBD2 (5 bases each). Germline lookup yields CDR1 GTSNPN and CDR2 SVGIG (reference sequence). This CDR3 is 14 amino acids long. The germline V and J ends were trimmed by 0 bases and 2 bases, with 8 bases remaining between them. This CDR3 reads CAWSVGGTKNIQYF. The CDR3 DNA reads TGTGCCTGGAGTGTTGGGGGAACCAAAAACATTCAGTACTTC.

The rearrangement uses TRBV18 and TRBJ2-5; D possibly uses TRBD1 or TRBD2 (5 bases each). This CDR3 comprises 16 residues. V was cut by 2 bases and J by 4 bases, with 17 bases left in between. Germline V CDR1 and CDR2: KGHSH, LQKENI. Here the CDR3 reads CASSPKRTGGSETQYF. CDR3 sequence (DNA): TGTGCCAGCTCACCAAAGAGAACAGGAGGATCAGAGACCCAGTACTTC.

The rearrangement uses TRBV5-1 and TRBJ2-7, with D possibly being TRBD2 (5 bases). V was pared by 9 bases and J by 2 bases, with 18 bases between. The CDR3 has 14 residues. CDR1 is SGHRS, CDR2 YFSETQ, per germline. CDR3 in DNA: TGCGCCACCTCTATTGGAAACGGGGCCTACGAGCAGTACTTC. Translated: CATSIGNGAYEQYF.

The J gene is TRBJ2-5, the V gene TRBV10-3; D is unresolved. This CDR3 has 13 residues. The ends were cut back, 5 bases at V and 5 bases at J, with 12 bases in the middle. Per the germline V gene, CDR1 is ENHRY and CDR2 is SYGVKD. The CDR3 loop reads CAISPELQETQYF. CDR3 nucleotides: TGTGCCATCAGTCCCGAGCTCCAGGAGACCCAGTACTTC.

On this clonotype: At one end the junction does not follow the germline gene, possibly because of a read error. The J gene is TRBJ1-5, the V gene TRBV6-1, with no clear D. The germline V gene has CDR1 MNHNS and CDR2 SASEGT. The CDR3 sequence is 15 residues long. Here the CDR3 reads CASREAGNSNQPQHF. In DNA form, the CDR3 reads TGTGCCAGCAGGGAAGCGGGGAATAGCAATCAGCCCCAGCATTTT.

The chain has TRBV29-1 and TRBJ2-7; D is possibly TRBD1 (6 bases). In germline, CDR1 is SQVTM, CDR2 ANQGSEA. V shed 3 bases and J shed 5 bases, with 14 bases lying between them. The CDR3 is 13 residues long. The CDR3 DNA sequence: TGCAGCGTTGAGGGGGCAGGACTCCACGAGCAGTACTTC. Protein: CSVEGAGLHEQYF.

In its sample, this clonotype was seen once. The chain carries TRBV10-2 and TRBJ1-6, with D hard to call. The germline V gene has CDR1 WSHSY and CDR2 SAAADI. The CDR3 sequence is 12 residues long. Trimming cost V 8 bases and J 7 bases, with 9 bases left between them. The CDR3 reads CASGASNSPLHF. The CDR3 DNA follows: TGCGCCAGCGGAGCTTCAAATTCACCCCTCCACTTT.

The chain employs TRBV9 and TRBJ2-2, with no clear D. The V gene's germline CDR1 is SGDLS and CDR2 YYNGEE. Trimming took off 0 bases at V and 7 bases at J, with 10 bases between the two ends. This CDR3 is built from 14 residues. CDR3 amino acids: CASSVATDGGELFF. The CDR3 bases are TGTGCCAGCAGCGTAGCGACCGACGGCGGGGAGCTGTTTTTT. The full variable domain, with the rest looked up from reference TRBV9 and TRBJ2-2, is DSGVTQTPKHLITATGQRVTLRCSPRSGDLSVYWYQQSLDQGLQFLIQYYNGEERAKGNILERFSAQQFPDLHSELNLSSLELGDSALYFCASSVATDGGELFFGEGSRLTVL.

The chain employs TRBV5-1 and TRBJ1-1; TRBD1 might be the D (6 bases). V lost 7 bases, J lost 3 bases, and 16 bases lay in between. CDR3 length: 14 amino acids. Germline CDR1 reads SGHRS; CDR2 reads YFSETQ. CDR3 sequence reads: CASSPYREDTEAFF. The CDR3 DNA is TGCGCCAGCTCACCCTACAGGGAGGACACTGAAGCTTTCTTT.

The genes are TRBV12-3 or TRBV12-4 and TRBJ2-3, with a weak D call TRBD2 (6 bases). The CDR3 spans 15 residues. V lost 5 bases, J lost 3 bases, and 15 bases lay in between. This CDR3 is CASSPLGGLTDTQYF. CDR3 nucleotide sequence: TGTGCCAGCAGTCCCCTGGGAGGTTTAACAGATACGCAGTATTTT.

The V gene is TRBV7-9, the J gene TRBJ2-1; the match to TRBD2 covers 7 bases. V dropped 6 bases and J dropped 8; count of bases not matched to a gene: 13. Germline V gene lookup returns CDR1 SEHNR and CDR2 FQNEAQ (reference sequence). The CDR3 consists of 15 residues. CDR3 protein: CASRPWGTTEDEQFF. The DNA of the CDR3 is TGTGCCAGCAGGCCTTGGGGGACTACCGAAGATGAGCAGTTCTTC. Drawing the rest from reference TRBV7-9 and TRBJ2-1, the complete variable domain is DTGVSQNPRHKITKRGQNVTFRCDPISEHNRLYWYRQTLGQGPEFLTYFQNEAQLEKSRLLSDRFSAERPKGSFSTLEIQRTEQGDSAMYLCASRPWGTTEDEQFFGPGTRLTVL.

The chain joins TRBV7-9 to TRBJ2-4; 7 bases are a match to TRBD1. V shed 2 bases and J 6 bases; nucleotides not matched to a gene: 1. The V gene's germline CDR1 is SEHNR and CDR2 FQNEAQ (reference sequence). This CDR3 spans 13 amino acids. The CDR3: CASSLTGVNIQYF. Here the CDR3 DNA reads TGTGCCAGCAGCTTAACAGGGGTAAACATTCAGTACTTC.

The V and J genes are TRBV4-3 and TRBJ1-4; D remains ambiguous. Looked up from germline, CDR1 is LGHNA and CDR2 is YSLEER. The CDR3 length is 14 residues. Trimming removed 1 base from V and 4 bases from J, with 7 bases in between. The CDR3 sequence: CASSQVSDNEKLFF. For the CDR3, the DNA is TGCGCCAGCAGCCAAGTATCAGATAATGAAAAACTGTTTTTT.

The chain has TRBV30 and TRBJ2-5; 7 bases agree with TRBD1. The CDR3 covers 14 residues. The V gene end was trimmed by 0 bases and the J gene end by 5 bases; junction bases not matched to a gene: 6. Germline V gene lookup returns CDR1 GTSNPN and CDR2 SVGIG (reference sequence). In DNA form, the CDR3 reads TGTGCCTGGAGTGTAGGGGGCCTGAGGGAGACCCAGTACTTC. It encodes CAWSVGGLRETQYF.

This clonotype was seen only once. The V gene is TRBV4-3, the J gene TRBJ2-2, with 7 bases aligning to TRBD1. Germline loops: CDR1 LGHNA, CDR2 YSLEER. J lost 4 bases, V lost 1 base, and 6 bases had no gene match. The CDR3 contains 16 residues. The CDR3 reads CASSQASTGTTGELFF. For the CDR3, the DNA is TGCGCCAGCAGCCAAGCCTCGACAGGGACCACCGGGGAGCTGTTTTTT.

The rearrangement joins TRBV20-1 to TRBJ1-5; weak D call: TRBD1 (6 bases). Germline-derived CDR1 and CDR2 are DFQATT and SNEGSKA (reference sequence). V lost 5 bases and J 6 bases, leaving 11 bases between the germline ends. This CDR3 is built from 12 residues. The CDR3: CSASGGPQPQHF. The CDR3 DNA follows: TGCAGTGCTTCCGGGGGGCCTCAGCCCCAGCATTTT.

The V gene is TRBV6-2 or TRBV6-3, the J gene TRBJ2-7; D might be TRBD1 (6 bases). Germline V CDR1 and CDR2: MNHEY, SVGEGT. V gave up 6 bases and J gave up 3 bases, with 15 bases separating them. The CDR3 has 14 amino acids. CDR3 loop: CASSGQMNDYEQYF. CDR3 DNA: TGTGCCAGCAGCGGACAGATGAATGACTACGAGCAGTACTTC.

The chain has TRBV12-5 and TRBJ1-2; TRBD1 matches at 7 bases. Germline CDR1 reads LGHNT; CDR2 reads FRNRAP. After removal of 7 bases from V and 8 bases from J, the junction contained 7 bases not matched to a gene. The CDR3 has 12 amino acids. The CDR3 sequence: CASALDRKGYTF. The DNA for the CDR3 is TGTGCTAGTGCCCTGGACAGGAAAGGCTACACCTTC. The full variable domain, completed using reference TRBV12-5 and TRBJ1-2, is DARVTQTPRHKVTEMGQEVTMRCQPILGHNTVFWYRQTMMQGLELLAYFRNRAPLDDSGMPKDRFSAEMPDATLATLKIQPSEPRDSAVYFCASALDRKGYTFGSGTRLTVV.

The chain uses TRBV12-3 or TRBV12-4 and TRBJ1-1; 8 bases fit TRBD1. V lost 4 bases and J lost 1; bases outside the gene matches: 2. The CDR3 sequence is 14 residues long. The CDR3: CASSSGTGNTEAFF. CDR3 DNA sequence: TGTGCCAGCAGTTCCGGGACAGGGAACACTGAAGCTTTCTTT.

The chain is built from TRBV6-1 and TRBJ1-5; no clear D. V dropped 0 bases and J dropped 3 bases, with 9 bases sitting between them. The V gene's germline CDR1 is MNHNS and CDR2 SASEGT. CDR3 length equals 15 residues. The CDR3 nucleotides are TGTGCCAGCAGTGAAGCTAAAGGCCCCAATCAGCCCCAGCATTTT. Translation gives CASSEAKGPNQPQHF.

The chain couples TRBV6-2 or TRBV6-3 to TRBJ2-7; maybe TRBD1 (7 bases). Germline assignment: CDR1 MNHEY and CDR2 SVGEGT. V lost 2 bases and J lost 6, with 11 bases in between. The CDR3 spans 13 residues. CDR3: CASSYQGGVEQYF. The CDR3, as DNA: TGTGCCAGCAGTTACCAGGGGGGAGTCGAGCAGTACTTC.

The DNA for the CDR3 is TGTGCCAGCAGTGTTAGGGGACCATACTACAATGAGCAGTTCTTC. Translation: CASSVRGPYYNEQFF. V is TRBV6-2 or TRBV6-3 and J is TRBJ2-1, with D perhaps TRBD1 or TRBD2 (5 bases each). From germline, CDR1 is MNHEY and CDR2 SVGEGT. Trimming took off 5 bases at V and 3 bases at J, with 14 bases between the two ends. CDR3 size: 15 residues.

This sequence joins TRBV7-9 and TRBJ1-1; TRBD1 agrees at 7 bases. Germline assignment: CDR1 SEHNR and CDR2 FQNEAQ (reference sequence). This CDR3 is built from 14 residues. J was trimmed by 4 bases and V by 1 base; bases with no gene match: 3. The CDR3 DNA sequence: TGTGCCAGCAGCTTAGGGGCAGGGGGCACTGAAGCTTTCTTT. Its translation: CASSLGAGGTEAFF.

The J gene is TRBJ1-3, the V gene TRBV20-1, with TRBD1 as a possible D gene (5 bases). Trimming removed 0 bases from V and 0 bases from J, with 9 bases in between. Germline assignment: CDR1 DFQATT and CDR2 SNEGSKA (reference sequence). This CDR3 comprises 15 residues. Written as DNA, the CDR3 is TGCAGTGCTAGAGAAGGACAAGTCTCTGGAAACACCATATATTTT. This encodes CSAREGQVSGNTIYF.

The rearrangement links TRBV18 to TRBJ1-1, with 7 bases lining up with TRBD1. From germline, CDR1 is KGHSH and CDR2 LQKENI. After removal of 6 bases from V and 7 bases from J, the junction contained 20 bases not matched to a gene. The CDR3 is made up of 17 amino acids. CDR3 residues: CASSQNAIQGDWGEAFF. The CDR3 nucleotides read TGTGCCAGCTCCCAAAACGCCATTCAGGGGGATTGGGGTGAAGCTTTCTTT.